Listed here is a single T cell receptor (beta chain). Its antigen is not yet known. Base quality data are lacking; no much larger clone is found one base away. TCRbeta CDR3 regions were amplified from genomic DNA using the immunoSEQ Assay, a bias-controlled multiplex PCR. As for how the authors treated the data: Within the assay, amplification of reference gene primers was used to estimate how many nucleated cells each sample contained. Sequence reads were collapsed and filtered to measure the absolute abundance of every unique TCRbeta CDR3 rearrangement. For each sample, productive Simpson clonality was calculated as the square root of Simpson's diversity index across productive rearrangements. TCRdb obtained this table from immuneACCESS and retained in-frame rearrangements with V and J assigned. These tables miss some clones; where compared with another copy, unresolved V genes account for less than half of the shortfall, and the remainder is unexplained. D and trimming were read from the DNA, whereas the V and J calls and clone size are those reported in that table. The sample yields roughly 260,000 clones; about 89% were counted once. The ten largest account for around 9.1% of the sample.

The data were obtained in a study of blood T cell repertoires in COVID-19 (dated by TCRdb to the early 2020s). Regarding the complete study: Collaborator samples came from the United States, Italy and Spain and covered acute and convalescent phases of COVID-19. Samples came from the ongoing ImmuneRACE study (first 160 participants) plus 1,254 subjects from 6 global collaborators. The material from the prospective study consisted of cDNA or gDNA derived from T cells, B-cell-depleted T cells, or PBMCs. The repertoires were released in a freely available public database intended as a resource for research on the immune response to SARS-CoV-2. Nearly every sample came with metadata listing a de-identified subject ID, COVID-19 status, age in years and sex. Subjects who had been exposed to COVID-19, were actively infected with it, or had recovered from it provided the deeply sampled blood TCRbeta repertoires that made up the dataset. HLA class I and class II types, where available, came from metadata supplied by the sample provider rather than from assay-based typing.

V drops 6 bases and J drops 3 bases, leaving 17 bases in between. Taken from the germline V gene, the CDR1 and CDR2 loops are MNHEY and SVGEGT. The CDR3, cysteine through phenylalanine, is 15 amino acids long. Only the CDR3 portion is preserved as DNA: 45 bases, with reading frame beginning at the first base. Samples from volunteer blood donors who had recovered from COVID-19 were contributed by a second Seattle source. The collaborating institutions used their own protocols to collect whole blood in K2EDTA tubes. Collaborator samples were shipped for TCRbeta analysis as frozen whole blood, isolated PBMCs, or DNA extracted from either sample type. Broader findings and caveats from the paper: The amount of clinical and demographic metadata varied by source and participant and was provided uncurated.

The V and J genes are TRBV6-2 or TRBV6-3 and TRBJ1-2; the D gene is perhaps TRBD1, from 6 matching bases. The sequence was collected from a man aged 35 to 55 who had recovered from COVID-19. The specimen was peripheral blood. Here the CDR3 is given as CASRPRIRGDYGYTF. The sequence in DNA is TGTGCCAGCAGACCTCGGATCAGGGGAGACTATGGCTACACCTTC.